Included here is one T cell receptor (beta chain) sequence, with context. Its antigen is not known. One end of the junction is discordant with germline, which a read error may explain. This entry is derived from a study of shared clonotypes between healthy human individuals. Study observations and caveats: Sequencing depth was predicted to influence how clonotypes are shared among donors.

Germline V CDR1 and CDR2: LGHNT, FRNRAP. The CDR3 loop spans 14 amino acids. The method was immunoSEQ multiplex PCR; TCRdb's version includes in-frame clones alone and lacks a portion of them. The sample has about 320,000 clones; roughly 84% are singletons. The source of this sequence is a young man in good health. V is TRBV12-5 and J is TRBJ2-7, with 9 bases identical to TRBD1. Sequencing used memory CD8+ T cells sorted from blood. Subset in this sample: CD45RO+ cells pooled with CCR7-negative TemRA cells. CDR3 amino acids: CASAPDRGNPRTDF. The CDR3 nucleotides read TGTGCTAGTGCCCCGGACAGGGGTAACCCGCGCACCGACTTC.